The 30 T cell receptor beta chains below were found in one sample sequenced in a study of T cell responses to AZD1222 COVID-19 vaccine. The table came from immunoSEQ multiplex PCR; TCRdb's copy has only in-frame clones and leaves some out. The sample shows roughly 80,000 clones, over 75% of them seen only once. The material sequenced was peripheral blood, taken on day 0 of MenACWY control vaccination. These receptors came from an adult in good health.

The V gene is TRBV2, the J gene TRBJ1-2, with D hard to call. V was pared by 4 bases and J by 5 bases, with 8 bases between. The CDR3 totals 12 residues. CDR1 and CDR2 from the germline V gene are SNHLY and FYNNEI. The DNA for the CDR3 is TGTGCCAGCAGTGCGGCCGAATATGGCTACACCTTC. The encoded protein is CASSAAEYGYTF.

This clone has just one count. The rearrangement links TRBV19 to TRBJ1-1; D is unresolved. The germline V gene has CDR1 LNHDA and CDR2 SQIVND (reference sequence). The CDR3 loop spans 12 amino acids. Trimming left V 10 bases short and J 3 bases short, with 12 bases between. The DNA for the CDR3 is TGTGCCACCATGGAGGGCTACACTGAAGCTTTCTTT. Translating it yields CATMEGYTEAFF.

The chain carries TRBV5-8 and TRBJ2-6; no clear D gene. V was cut by 0 bases and J by 0 bases, with 7 bases left in between. The V gene's germline CDR1 is SGHTS and CDR2 YDEGEE. The CDR3 runs to 16 residues. Here the CDR3 DNA reads TGTGCCAGCAGCTTGGAGGTAGCCTCTGGGGCCAACGTCCTGACTTTC. This gives the protein CASSLEVASGANVLTF.

This sequence joins TRBV6-5 and TRBJ2-7, with TRBD2 matching 9 bases. The CDR3 is 14 amino acids. The germline CDR1 and CDR2 sequences are MNHEY and SVGAGI. V lost 6 bases to trimming and J lost 4 bases; unmatched junction nucleotides: 7. The CDR3 reads CASRRERGAYEQYF. The DNA of the CDR3 is TGTGCCAGCAGGAGGGAGCGGGGGGCATACGAGCAGTACTTC.

The chain joins TRBV19 to TRBJ1-6; D ambiguous. This CDR3 contains 16 residues. V lost 7 bases and J lost 0, with 13 bases in between. CDR1 is LNHDA and CDR2 is SQIVND in the germline V gene (reference sequence). The CDR3 bases are TGTGCCAGTAAAAGGGAGTCGGGCTCCTATAATTCACCCCTCCACTTT. Translation gives CASKRESGSYNSPLHF.

CDR3 amino acids: CASSQETQLTNLGNEQYF. In DNA, the CDR3 is TGCGCCAGCAGCCAAGAAACCCAACTAACCAACCTCGGGAACGAGCAGTACTTC. The rearrangement links TRBV4-3 to TRBJ2-7; a weak D match, TRBD2 (5 bases). This CDR3 has 18 amino acids. Trimming pared 0 bases from V and 5 bases from J, leaving 23 bases between. Looked up from germline, CDR1 is LGHNA and CDR2 is YSLEER.

This chain uses TRBV4-1 with TRBJ2-3; D not certain. The V end was cut by 0 bases, the J end by 3 bases, with 10 bases between. From germline, CDR1 is MGHRA and CDR2 YSYEKL. The CDR3 is made up of 15 amino acids. The CDR3, as DNA: TGCGCCAGCAGCCAAGATGGCGTCGGGACAGATACGCAGTATTTT. Its translation is CASSQDGVGTDTQYF.

The rearrangement links TRBV7-9 to TRBJ1-3, with TRBD1 as a possible D gene (5 bases). V lost 5 bases and J lost 0, with 5 bases in between. CDR3 length: 13 residues. Germline CDR1 is SEHNR and CDR2 is FQNEAQ (reference sequence). CDR3 sequence reads: CASSRGSGNTIYF. In DNA, the CDR3 is TGTGCCAGCAGCAGGGGCTCTGGAAACACCATATATTTT.

The rearrangement links TRBV19 to TRBJ1-1; D gene ambiguous. Germline values: CDR1 LNHDA, CDR2 SQIVND (reference sequence). The CDR3 totals 14 residues. Trimming pared 3 bases from V and 1 base from J, leaving 9 bases between. Here the CDR3 DNA reads TGTGCCAGTAGTATGGGCCAGTCGAACACTGAAGCTTTCTTT. Translated: CASSMGQSNTEAFF.

This chain connects TRBV30 to TRBJ1-6; possible D gene TRBD1, 5 bases. This CDR3 has 13 residues. Germline values: CDR1 GTSNPN, CDR2 SVGIG (reference sequence). V was cut by 4 bases and J by 8 bases, with 12 bases left in between. The CDR3 region is CAWTGLGDSPLHF. Written as DNA, the CDR3 is TGTGCCTGGACGGGCCTAGGGGATTCACCCCTCCACTTT.

This clone was recorded once. The V and J genes are TRBV7-9 and TRBJ1-4, with TRBD1 identical over 8 bases. J was trimmed by 3 bases and V by 4 bases; bases with no gene match: 4. The CDR3 is made up of 15 amino acids. Germline V CDR1 and CDR2: SEHNR, FQNEAQ (reference sequence). This chain's CDR3 is CASSSGQGPNEKLFF. The CDR3 coding sequence is TGTGCCAGCAGCTCCGGACAGGGACCTAATGAAAAACTGTTTTTT.

The V and J genes are TRBV30 and TRBJ1-2; D is perhaps TRBD1 (5 bases). There are 13 residues in the CDR3. Looked up from germline, CDR1 is GTSNPN and CDR2 is SVGIG (reference sequence). The V and J ends lost 2 bases and 7 bases respectively, with 14 bases between them. This CDR3 reads CAWSPTDIFGYTF. In nucleotides, the CDR3 is TGTGCCTGGAGTCCGACGGACATATTTGGCTACACCTTC.

The chain is built from TRBV2 and TRBJ1-1, with TRBD1 identical over 10 bases. The germline gives CDR1 SNHLY, CDR2 FYNNEI. Unmatched junction bases numbered 6, after V lost 7 bases and J lost 7 bases. The CDR3 contains 13 residues. CDR3 coding DNA: TGTGCCAGCAATACCGGGACAGGGGTTGAAGCTTTCTTT. It specifies CASNTGTGVEAFF.

The chain carries TRBV7-9 and TRBJ2-3, with D maybe TRBD1 (6 bases). CDR1 and CDR2 (germline): SEHNR, FQNEAQ (reference sequence). The CDR3 totals 13 residues. V was trimmed by 4 bases and J by 10 bases, leaving 15 bases between them. Here the CDR3 reads CASSSPTGPPQYF. CDR3 nucleotide sequence: TGTGCCAGCAGCTCACCGACAGGACCCCCGCAGTATTTT.

The chain has TRBV5-6 and TRBJ1-1; TRBD1 matches at 12 bases. In germline, CDR1 is SGHDT, CDR2 YYEEEE. The CDR3 totals 16 residues. V was clipped by 4 bases and J by 3 bases; unmatched bases: 7. The CDR3 DNA is TGTGCCAGCAGCGGGGGACAGGGGGCGTCGGACACTGAAGCTTTCTTT. It translates to CASSGGQGASDTEAFF. Looking up the rest from reference TRBV5-6 and TRBJ1-1 gives the full variable domain: DAGVTQSPTHLIKTRGQQVTLRCSPKSGHDTVSWYQQALGQGPQFIFQYYEEEERQRGNFPDRFSGHQFPNYSSELNVNALLLGDSALYLCASSGGQGASDTEAFFGQGTRLTVV.

V usage is TRBV28 and J usage is TRBJ1-2; 11 bases line up with TRBD1. The CDR3 is 15 residues long. V shed 5 bases, J shed 8 bases, and the junction held 10 bases outside the gene matches. CDR1 and CDR2 (germline): MDHEN, SYDVKM. CDR3 bases: TGTGCCAGCAGTCTCCCCGGACAGGGGGCAAGGGGCTACACCTTC. Translating gives CASSLPGQGARGYTF.

J is TRBJ2-7 and V is TRBV2, with 8 bases identical to TRBD1. CDR1 and CDR2 (germline): SNHLY, FYNNEI. The CDR3 contains 14 residues. V dropped 7 bases and J dropped 0; count of bases not matched to a gene: 5. The CDR3 nucleotides are TGTGCCAGCACCACAGGGGGTACCTCCTACGAGCAGTACTTC. It encodes CASTTGGTSYEQYF.

This chain joins TRBV3-1 (or the pseudogene TRBV3-2) and TRBJ2-3; 16 bases are a match to TRBD2. The CDR3 runs to 18 residues. CDR1 is LGHDT, CDR2 YNNKEL, per germline (reference sequence). The junction had 4 bases not matched to a gene; V was cut back by 0 bases and J by 4 bases. Here the CDR3 DNA reads TGTGCCAGCAGCCAAGAGGGACTAGCGGGGGGGCCCGCAGATACGCAGTATTTT. It encodes CASSQEGLAGGPADTQYF.

This clone has only a few counts. This rearrangement joins TRBV4-1 to TRBJ2-7, with a weak D call TRBD1 (6 bases). Trimming stripped 1 base from V and 2 bases from J, with 12 bases between. The CDR3 loop spans 15 amino acids. Germline V CDR1 and CDR2: MGHRA, YSYEKL. The CDR3: CASSQVGTLTYEQYF. The CDR3 region has the DNA TGCGCCAGCAGCCAAGTCGGGACACTCACCTACGAGCAGTACTTC.

This clone was recorded once. Here the CDR3 DNA reads TGTGCCTGGAGTGACGGGGTTCGCGAGACCCAGTACTTC. Protein sequence: CAWSDGVRETQYF. This chain joins TRBV30 and TRBJ2-5, with D perhaps matching TRBD2 (5 bases). The germline V gene has CDR1 GTSNPN and CDR2 SVGIG (reference sequence). The V and J ends lost 1 base and 5 bases respectively, with 11 bases between them. CDR3 length: 13 amino acids.

The J gene is TRBJ2-7, the V gene TRBV28, with D hard to call. The J call may be incorrect, as the DNA end agrees better with TRBJ2-5. Germline V gene data show CDR1 as MDHEN and CDR2 as SYDVKM. The CDR3 totals 11 residues. The CDR3 DNA is TGTGCCAGCAGTTTCTCCGGGACCCAGTACTTC. It is translated as CASSFSGTQYF.

This clone is a singleton in its sample. V gene TRBV7-8 combines with J gene TRBJ2-6; D is unresolved. The CDR3 runs to 18 residues. The V gene's germline CDR1 is SGHVS and CDR2 FQNEAQ. V lost 0 bases to trimming and J lost 5 bases, with 17 bases between them. CDR3 nucleotide sequence: TGTGCCAGCAGCTTAGCGGAAAGCAGGACCCGGAGGGCCAACGTCCTGACTTTC. Translating gives CASSLAESRTRRANVLTF.

This chain connects TRBV11-2 to TRBJ2-7; D not resolved. Trimming cost V 0 bases and J 7 bases, with 7 bases left between them. Germline CDR1 and CDR2: SGHAT and FQNNGV. The CDR3 has 12 residues. The CDR3 sequence: CASSLDLREQYF. The CDR3 bases are TGTGCCAGCAGCTTAGATCTCAGGGAGCAGTACTTC.

The chain has TRBV7-2 and TRBJ1-2; D is ambiguous. Germline V lookup: CDR1 SGHTA, CDR2 FQGNSA. CDR3 size: 15 residues. V dropped 5 bases and J dropped 0 bases, with 13 bases sitting between them. The CDR3 sequence: CASSLGPSPNYGYTF. DNA for the CDR3: TGTGCCAGCAGCCTAGGACCCTCTCCTAACTATGGCTACACCTTC.

Only one count was recorded for this clone. The V gene is TRBV19, the J gene TRBJ2-1, with 11 bases that match TRBD2. This CDR3 is 16 amino acids long. The germline CDR1 and CDR2 sequences are LNHDA and SQIVND (reference sequence). V was pared by 6 bases and J by 10 bases, with 14 bases of the junction left unmatched. The CDR3 DNA follows: TGTGCCAGTAGCGCCGGCTCTAGCGGGGGGTCCAGGGAGCAGTTCTTC. This translates into CASSAGSSGGSREQFF.

The rearrangement links TRBV6-5 to TRBJ2-3, with 7 bases identical to TRBD2. CDR3 length: 14 amino acids. V was clipped by 11 bases and J by 1 base; unmatched bases: 9. Germline V lookup: CDR1 MNHEY, CDR2 SVGAGI. The CDR3 DNA reads TGTGCCGGGAGGGTTGGGTCCGGCACAGATACGCAGTATTTT. Protein product: CAGRVGSGTDTQYF.

The chain uses TRBV19 and TRBJ1-5; D may be TRBD1 (5 bases). Trimming cost V 8 bases and J 7 bases, with 9 bases left between them. This CDR3 contains 11 residues. Germline loops: CDR1 LNHDA, CDR2 SQIVND (reference sequence). CDR3 loop: CASGNRQPQHF. The CDR3 coding sequence is TGTGCCAGTGGCAACAGGCAGCCCCAGCATTTT.

The rearrangement joins TRBV30 to TRBJ2-1; 10 nucleotides agree with TRBD2. V gave up 3 bases and J gave up 4 bases; unmatched junction bases: 3. This CDR3 spans 14 amino acids. CDR1 is GTSNPN and CDR2 is SVGIG in the germline V gene (reference sequence). The CDR3 DNA reads as TGTGCCTGGAGGCAGCGGGGGGGGTACAATGAGCAGTTCTTC. Its translation: CAWRQRGGYNEQFF.

This clone was detected a few times. The chain carries TRBV30 and TRBJ1-6; D uncertain. This CDR3 is built from 14 residues. V gave up 2 bases and J gave up 8 bases, with 13 bases separating them. The germline gives CDR1 GTSNPN, CDR2 SVGIG (reference sequence). CDR3 bases: TGTGCCTGGAGTCGGGCAGCCCAGTATTCACCCCTCCACTTT. Its translation is CAWSRAAQYSPLHF.

V gene TRBV5-1 combines with J gene TRBJ1-4; 9 nucleotides align to TRBD1. The V gene's germline CDR1 is SGHRS and CDR2 YFSETQ. The CDR3 sequence is 14 residues long. J lost 5 bases, V lost 4 bases, and 3 bases had no gene match. The CDR3: CASSDDRGNEKLFF. The CDR3 coding sequence is TGCGCCAGCAGCGATGACAGGGGGAATGAAAAACTGTTTTTT.